The rows below give T cell receptor beta chains drawn from one sample of a study of blood T cell repertoires in COVID-19. Using immunoSEQ multiplex PCR, the repertoire was profiled, and TCRdb retains in-frame clones only, with some absent. The sample carries about 400,000 clones, 89% recorded once. The sequencing input was peripheral blood. These receptors originate from a man aged 35 to 55 with acute or convalescent COVID-19. Both conserved end residues are part of each CDR3. Fields, in order: D gene, V gene, clone size, J gene, CDR3 DNA, CDR3 protein. D genes are given only for firm matches. Not all rows give a size; the values are once, few, many and, for expanded clones, a class.

d_gene: TRBD1; v_gene: TRBV28; abundance: once; j_gene: TRBJ2-2; CDR3nt: TGTGCCAGCAGCCCATGGCAGACAGGGTCCAGGGAGCTGTTTTTT; CDR3aa: CASSPWQTGSRELFF
d_gene: NA; v_gene: TRBV29-1; abundance: once; j_gene: TRBJ2-3; CDR3nt: TGCAGCGTTGAATCGGGATCCTACTCAGATACGCAGTATTTT; CDR3aa: CSVESGSYSDTQYF
d_gene: NA; v_gene: TRBV9; abundance: NA; j_gene: TRBJ1-2; CDR3nt: TGTGCCAGCAGCGCTAACTTGGTCTACACCTTC; CDR3aa: CASSANLVYTF
d_gene: NA; v_gene: TRBV4-2; abundance: NA; j_gene: TRBJ2-5; CDR3nt: TGTGCCACCCGGAGCCAAGAGACCCAGTACTTC; CDR3aa: CATRSQETQYF
d_gene: NA; v_gene: TRBV5-1; abundance: NA; j_gene: TRBJ1-5; CDR3nt: TGCGCCAGCAGCTCCCGCGTAGGGGCCCAGCCCCAGCATTTT; CDR3aa: CASSSRVGAQPQHF
d_gene: NA; v_gene: TRBV7-2; abundance: NA; j_gene: TRBJ1-5; CDR3nt: TGTGCCAGCAGCTTAGGACAGAGCCCCTATTATAGCAATCAGCCCCAGCATTTT; CDR3aa: CASSLGQSPYYSNQPQHF
d_gene: NA; v_gene: TRBV12-3/TRBV12-4; abundance: NA; j_gene: TRBJ1-1; CDR3nt: TGTGCCAGCAGCCCGGGTGGGGCCACTGAAGCTTTCTTT; CDR3aa: CASSPGGATEAFF
d_gene: NA; v_gene: TRBV4-3; abundance: NA; j_gene: TRBJ1-2; CDR3nt: TGCGCCAGCAGCCAAGATAGCTTTAACTATGGCTACACCTTC; CDR3aa: CASSQDSFNYGYTF
d_gene: NA; v_gene: TRBV24-1; abundance: NA; j_gene: TRBJ2-1; CDR3nt: TGTGCCACCAGTGATTTAGAGGGGGATGAGCAGTTCTTC; CDR3aa: CATSDLEGDEQFF
d_gene: TRBD1; v_gene: TRBV19; abundance: once; j_gene: TRBJ1-5; CDR3nt: TGTGCCAGTAGTGTTTGGGACAGGGGCTTCAATCAGCCCCAGCATTTT; CDR3aa: CASSVWDRGFNQPQHF
d_gene: TRBD1; v_gene: TRBV23-1; abundance: NA; j_gene: TRBJ2-1; CDR3nt: TGCGCCAGCAGCCATGCCGGGACAGGGGGCTACAATGAGCAGTTCTTC; CDR3aa: CASSHAGTGGYNEQFF
d_gene: TRBD2; v_gene: TRBV11-3; abundance: NA; j_gene: TRBJ2-3; CDR3nt: TGTGCCAGCAGCTTAGGTGCGGGAGTGACGACAGATACGCAGTATTTT; CDR3aa: CASSLGAGVTTDTQYF
d_gene: TRBD2; v_gene: TRBV6-5; abundance: NA; j_gene: TRBJ2-1; CDR3nt: TGTGCCAGCAGTTACTTAGCGGGGAGCTACAATGAGCAGTTCTTC; CDR3aa: CASSYLAGSYNEQFF
d_gene: TRBD1; v_gene: TRBV2; abundance: NA; j_gene: TRBJ1-5; CDR3nt: TGTGCCAGCAGTGGGACAGGGGGCACAAGGGGCGATCAGCCCCAGCATTTT; CDR3aa: CASSGTGGTRGDQPQHF
d_gene: NA; v_gene: TRBV7-3; abundance: NA; j_gene: TRBJ2-3; CDR3nt: TGTGCCAGCGCCGACGGACTGAGCACAGATACGCAGTATTTT; CDR3aa: CASADGLSTDTQYF
d_gene: NA; v_gene: TRBV19; abundance: once; j_gene: TRBJ1-1; CDR3nt: TGTGCCAGTAGTATAGAGTTCGGAGGTTTTGAAGCTTTCTTT; CDR3aa: CASSIEFGGFEAFF
d_gene: TRBD1; v_gene: TRBV18; abundance: NA; j_gene: TRBJ2-7; CDR3nt: TGTGCCAGCTCACTAGGGACAGGCTCCTACGAGCAGTACTTC; CDR3aa: CASSLGTGSYEQYF
d_gene: TRBD1; v_gene: TRBV28; abundance: NA; j_gene: TRBJ1-2; CDR3nt: TGCGGGACAGGAGATAACTATGGCTACACCTTC; CDR3aa: CGTGDNYGYTF
d_gene: NA; v_gene: TRBV20-1; abundance: NA; j_gene: TRBJ2-5; CDR3nt: TGCAGTGCTAGTGCCCCCGTGGAGGAGACCCAGTACTTC; CDR3aa: CSASAPVEETQYF
d_gene: TRBD1; v_gene: TRBV5-1; abundance: NA; j_gene: TRBJ1-1; CDR3nt: TGCGCCAGCAGCTACAGAGGACAGGGTGGGGGCACTGAAGCTTTCTTT; CDR3aa: CASSYRGQGGGTEAFF
d_gene: NA; v_gene: TRBV12-3/TRBV12-4; abundance: NA; j_gene: TRBJ1-2; CDR3nt: TGTGCCAGCAGTACTGCTAACTATGGCTACACCTTC; CDR3aa: CASSTANYGYTF
d_gene: NA; v_gene: TRBV27; abundance: NA; j_gene: TRBJ2-7; CDR3nt: TGTGCCAGCAGTTTTACCGGTCAGGGTCGTTACTACGAGCAGTACTTC; CDR3aa: CASSFTGQGRYYEQYF
d_gene: NA; v_gene: TRBV3-1/TRBV3-2; abundance: once; j_gene: TRBJ1-5; CDR3nt: TGTGCCAGCAGCCAAGACAGACAGCCCCAGCATTTT; CDR3aa: CASSQDRQPQHF
d_gene: TRBD1; v_gene: TRBV28; abundance: once; j_gene: TRBJ1-1; CDR3nt: TGTGCCACCGGACAGGGGGCGCTTCGGACTGAAGCTTTCTTT; CDR3aa: CATGQGALRTEAFF
d_gene: TRBD1; v_gene: TRBV19; abundance: NA; j_gene: TRBJ1-2; CDR3nt: TGTGCCACCCAGGGGGCGCGTGGCTACACCTTC; CDR3aa: CATQGARGYTF
d_gene: NA; v_gene: TRBV7-3; abundance: NA; j_gene: TRBJ2-2; CDR3nt: TGTGCCAGCAGCTTAAATGCAGAGGAGCTGTTTTTT; CDR3aa: CASSLNAEELFF
d_gene: TRBD2; v_gene: TRBV6-5; abundance: once; j_gene: TRBJ2-7; CDR3nt: TGTGCCAGCACCGTGGGACTAGTGTCCTACGAGCAGTACTTC; CDR3aa: CASTVGLVSYEQYF
d_gene: TRBD2; v_gene: TRBV19; abundance: NA; j_gene: TRBJ2-2; CDR3nt: TGTGCCAGTAGTGGCGGGAGTGGGACCGGGGAGCTGTTTTTT; CDR3aa: CASSGGSGTGELFF
d_gene: NA; v_gene: TRBV5-1; abundance: NA; j_gene: TRBJ2-4; CDR3nt: TGCGCCAGCAGCTTGGGTAGCGGAAACGCGGTCCCGTACTTC; CDR3aa: CASSLGSGNAVPYF
d_gene: NA; v_gene: TRBV7-9; abundance: NA; j_gene: TRBJ2-2; CDR3nt: TGTGCCAGCAGCCGACCCGACAGGACGGACACCGGGGAGCTGTTTTTT; CDR3aa: CASSRPDRTDTGELFF
d_gene: TRBD1; v_gene: TRBV18; abundance: NA; j_gene: TRBJ1-2; CDR3nt: TGTGCCAGCTCATCCGGGACAGATTTTACCTATGGCTACACCTTC; CDR3aa: CASSSGTDFTYGYTF
d_gene: NA; v_gene: TRBV7-6; abundance: NA; j_gene: TRBJ2-7; CDR3nt: TGTGCCAGCAGCTTAGCGGTCGAGCATCCCTACGAGCAGTACTTC; CDR3aa: CASSLAVEHPYEQYF
d_gene: TRBD1; v_gene: TRBV7-8; abundance: NA; j_gene: TRBJ2-7; CDR3nt: TGTGCCAGCAGCCCAGACCCAGGGACAGGACCTTTTAGCGAGCAGTACTTC; CDR3aa: CASSPDPGTGPFSEQYF
d_gene: TRBD2; v_gene: TRBV18; abundance: NA; j_gene: TRBJ2-1; CDR3nt: TGTGCCAGCTCACCAGGACTAGCGGACTACAATGAGCAGTTCTTC; CDR3aa: CASSPGLADYNEQFF
d_gene: NA; v_gene: TRBV3-1/TRBV3-2; abundance: NA; j_gene: TRBJ1-1; CDR3nt: TGTGCCAGCAGCCCGCAGGGCACTTTGGAGAACACTGAAGCTTTCTTT; CDR3aa: CASSPQGTLENTEAFF
d_gene: NA; v_gene: TRBV2; abundance: NA; j_gene: TRBJ1-2; CDR3nt: TGTGCCAGCAGCGCAAGATACCCCGGTAGGGGATCCGGCTATGGCTACACCTTC; CDR3aa: CASSARYPGRGSGYGYTF
d_gene: NA; v_gene: TRBV6-2/TRBV6-3; abundance: NA; j_gene: TRBJ1-1; CDR3nt: TGTGCCAGCAGTTATATTTGGACAGATATGAACACTGAAGCTTTCTTT; CDR3aa: CASSYIWTDMNTEAFF
d_gene: TRBD1; v_gene: TRBV5-4; abundance: NA; j_gene: TRBJ1-2; CDR3nt: TGTGCCAGCAGCACCCGAGACAGGGTGGTACGAAACTATGGCTACACCTTC; CDR3aa: CASSTRDRVVRNYGYTF
d_gene: NA; v_gene: TRBV27; abundance: NA; j_gene: TRBJ1-5; CDR3nt: TGTGCCAGCAGTTTATTTCCTTCGGGCAATCAGCCCCAGCATTTT; CDR3aa: CASSLFPSGNQPQHF
d_gene: TRBD1; v_gene: TRBV19; abundance: NA; j_gene: TRBJ1-1; CDR3nt: TGTGCCAGTACCCTAGGACAGGCCTCGAACACTGAAGCTTTCTTT; CDR3aa: CASTLGQASNTEAFF
d_gene: NA; v_gene: TRBV13; abundance: once; j_gene: TRBJ1-3; CDR3nt: TGTGCCAGTATACAGGGAAACTCTGGAAACACCATATATTTT; CDR3aa: CASIQGNSGNTIYF
d_gene: TRBD1; v_gene: TRBV5-1; abundance: NA; j_gene: TRBJ1-3; CDR3nt: TGCGCCAGCAGACCATCGACAGGGGGATTGCTTGGAAACACCATATATTTT; CDR3aa: CASRPSTGGLLGNTIYF
d_gene: TRBD1; v_gene: TRBV15; abundance: NA; j_gene: TRBJ1-5; CDR3nt: TGTGCCACCAGAAACGCCTTGGGACAGAACAATCAGCCCCAGCATTTT; CDR3aa: CATRNALGQNNQPQHF
d_gene: TRBD1; v_gene: TRBV27; abundance: NA; j_gene: TRBJ2-5; CDR3nt: TGTGCCAGCAGTTCGTGGACAGGCGCGCAAGAGACCCAGTACTTC; CDR3aa: CASSSWTGAQETQYF
d_gene: NA; v_gene: TRBV27; abundance: NA; j_gene: TRBJ2-1; CDR3nt: TGTGCCAGCAGTTTCCGACAGGTCAATGAGCAGTTCTTC; CDR3aa: CASSFRQVNEQFF
d_gene: TRBD2; v_gene: TRBV7-8; abundance: NA; j_gene: TRBJ2-1; CDR3nt: TGTGCCAGCAGCTTGGAACTAGCGGCAGGGAATGAGCAGTTCTTC; CDR3aa: CASSLELAAGNEQFF
d_gene: NA; v_gene: TRBV2; abundance: NA; j_gene: TRBJ2-2; CDR3nt: TGTGCCAGCAGTGAAACGAGGGAAGTAGGGGAGCTGTTTTTT; CDR3aa: CASSETREVGELFF
d_gene: NA; v_gene: TRBV5-4; abundance: once; j_gene: TRBJ2-2; CDR3nt: TGTGCCAGCAGCCCTCCACCAGGTTTCACCGGGGAGCTGTTTTTT; CDR3aa: CASSPPPGFTGELFF
d_gene: TRBD2; v_gene: TRBV10-3; abundance: NA; j_gene: TRBJ2-7; CDR3nt: TGTGCCATAGGGACTAGCGGGGAGTCCTACGAGCAGTACTTC; CDR3aa: CAIGTSGESYEQYF
d_gene: NA; v_gene: TRBV11-3; abundance: NA; j_gene: TRBJ2-1; CDR3nt: TGTGCCAGCAGCTTGGGGGGGGCGCGGAATGAGCAGTTCTTC; CDR3aa: CASSLGGARNEQFF